This TCR beta chain is from a study of post-analysis software for immune sequencing data (dated by TCRdb to between 2014 and 2016). About the investigation overall: The recorded disease courses included relapsing-remitting, secondary progressive and progressive-relapsing multiple sclerosis, and some patients had no subtype annotation. The multiple sclerosis patient repertoires were compared with about a dozen previously published healthy control repertoires from donors aged about 6 to 25 years. A subset of samples was prepared in parallel using single-end sample barcoding, then pooled and co-amplified after Illumina adapter ligation. Study-wide findings and limitations: Significantly lower normalized Chao1 diversity was found in multiple sclerosis patients than in controls, suggesting substantial peripheral T-cell clonal expansion. The control group was slightly older than the multiple sclerosis patient group. Significantly higher frequencies in patients than in controls were found for five or six TRBV segments, including TRBV5-6, TRBV5-1 and TRBV20-1. Direct clustering with F measure revealed strong co-clustering of samples prepared in the same batch, which led to a batch-effect correction.

TCR beta repertoires were profiled from peripheral blood of 13 young patients with multiple sclerosis to demonstrate the VDJtools post-analysis software. The patients with multiple sclerosis were children and adolescents between roughly 6 and 15 years of age. Many counts were recorded for this clonotype. Its antigen target is currently unknown. No base-level quality is on record; no much larger clone is a single base apart. The protocol used for the library was PCR. The listed sequencing device is Illumina HiSeq 2500. Unique molecular identifiers were incorporated into TCR beta cDNA libraries to reduce PCR and sequencing biases. Per 1 to 10 million input T cells, roughly 500,000 cDNA molecules were obtained, such that each molecule approximated one T cell. The same protocol used for the earlier healthy control dataset was applied to prepare and sequence the patient libraries. Samples belonging to the same batch were prepared together, multiplexed and sequenced on a shared HiSeq lane. The paper's data handling went like this. MIGEC handled the raw barcoded reads, throwing out single-read molecular identifier groups before consensus assembly and CDR3 extraction. Clonotype tables were post-analysed with VDJtools, normalizing diversity by down-sampling all datasets to the smallest sample size. To correct batch-related cross-sample contamination, repertoire overlap clustering matched CDR3 amino acid sequences but not nucleotide sequences. The public reads were reprocessed in TCRdb via fastp at Q25 and MiXCR, keeping in-frame beta chains. Identical CDR3 proteins give one entry, which carries the most common genes and DNA. TCRdb's processing, not the authors', yielded these V and J calls. Within this sample are approximately 730,000 distinct CDR3 sequences, with just over 45% of them counted one time only. Roughly 5% of the sample is taken by the ten largest.

From a lookup of the germline V gene, CDR1 and CDR2 are SGHTA and FQGNSA. The CDR3 starts with the cysteine, ends with the phenylalanine, and has 19 residues. The only DNA kept is the CDR3, 57 bases in frame from the first base. Germline trimming: 0 bases from V, 4 bases from J; junction bases outside gene matches: 15. The rearranged segments are TRBV7-2 and TRBJ2-7; TRBD2 lines up with 10 middle nucleotides. The origin of this receptor is a girl aged 5-17 years with multiple sclerosis. The sequenced material came from blood. The sequenced DNA is TGTGCCAGCAGCTTAGCGGGTTTGCGTTCGGCTAGCGGGAGTTACGAGCAGTACTTC. It translates as CASSLAGLRSASGSYEQYF.